The 30 T cell receptor beta chains given below trace back to one sample, sequenced in a study of T cell responses to AZD1222 COVID-19 vaccine. Using immunoSEQ multiplex PCR, the repertoire was profiled, and TCRdb retains in-frame clones only, with some absent. Here the sample spans around 160,000 clones, about nine tenths being singletons. The material sequenced was peripheral blood, taken on day 0 of MenACWY control vaccination. These TCRs come from an adult in good health.

This clone appeared a single time. The rearrangement uses TRBV7-3 and TRBJ2-6; maybe TRBD1 (6 bases). Germline values: CDR1 SGHTA, CDR2 FQGTGA. CDR3 length: 15 amino acids. V lost 4 bases and J 2 bases, leaving 9 bases between the germline ends. CDR3 coding DNA: TGTGCCAGCAGCTCGGGACAAGCTGGGGCCAACGTCCTGACTTTC. Its protein product is CASSSGQAGANVLTF.

The genes are TRBV15 and TRBJ2-2; D gene ambiguous. The CDR3 is 16 amino acids. V was shortened by 0 bases and J by 4 bases, with 12 bases between the two germline ends. Germline CDR1 and CDR2: LNHNV and YYDKDF (reference sequence). Here the CDR3 reads CATSRDRALSTGELFF. DNA for the CDR3: TGTGCCACCAGCAGAGATCGGGCACTTTCCACCGGGGAGCTGTTTTTT.

The gene calls are TRBV5-1 and TRBJ2-7; possible D gene TRBD1, 5 bases. Germline V gives CDR1 SGHRS, CDR2 YFSETQ. The CDR3 runs 13 residues. V was clipped by 1 base and J by 1 base, with 6 bases between them. CDR3 loop: CASSLYRSYEQYF. The CDR3 DNA is TGCGCCAGCAGCTTGTACAGGTCCTACGAGCAGTACTTC.

This chain joins TRBV28 and TRBJ2-7, with TRBD2 matching 9 bases. The CDR3 is made up of 13 amino acids. Germline lookup yields CDR1 MDHEN and CDR2 SYDVKM. V trimming: 7 bases; J trimming: 7 bases; junction bases outside the gene matches: 8. For the CDR3, the DNA is TGTGCCAGCATTAATAGCGGGAGAGGGGAGCAGTACTTC. Translated: CASINSGRGEQYF.

The chain has TRBV3-1 (or the pseudogene TRBV3-2) and TRBJ2-2, with D uncertain. Looked up from germline, CDR1 is LGHDT and CDR2 is YNNKEL (reference sequence). CDR3 length: 15 amino acids. The V gene lost 1 base and the J gene lost 6 bases, with 12 bases spanning the gap. In nucleotides, the CDR3 is TGTGCCAGCAGCCAAGTCCACGGCGGCGCCGGGGAGCTGTTTTTT. Residues: CASSQVHGGAGELFF.

The J gene is TRBJ1-1, the V gene TRBV27; no firm D call. CDR3 length: 16 amino acids. V was cut by 2 bases and J by 0 bases, with 13 bases left in between. Germline assignment: CDR1 MNHEY and CDR2 SMNVEV (reference sequence). The CDR3 DNA reads as TGTGCCAGCAGTTTAGAAGGCCGCCCTTTGAACACTGAAGCTTTCTTT. This codes for CASSLEGRPLNTEAFF.

This rearrangement joins TRBV5-4 to TRBJ2-1; D gene unclear. Trimming stripped 0 bases from V and 7 bases from J, with 8 bases between. CDR3 size: 13 residues. CDR1 SGHNT and CDR2 YYREEE come from the germline V gene (reference sequence). CDR3: CASSLDVGNEQFF. For the CDR3, the DNA is TGTGCCAGCAGCTTGGACGTGGGGAATGAGCAGTTCTTC.

The rearrangement links TRBV19 to TRBJ2-5, with a tentative D call TRBD2 (6 bases). The CDR3 spans 15 residues. Looked up from germline, CDR1 is LNHDA and CDR2 is SQIVND (reference sequence). Trimming pared 5 bases from V and 4 bases from J, leaving 17 bases between. CDR3 sequence: CASSFARLEGETQYF. In nucleotides, the CDR3 is TGTGCCAGTAGTTTCGCCCGACTAGAAGGAGAGACCCAGTACTTC.

The chain couples TRBV3-1 (or the pseudogene TRBV3-2) to TRBJ1-3; D unclear. The germline V and J ends were trimmed by 4 bases and 5 bases, with 9 bases remaining between them. Germline-derived CDR1 and CDR2 are LGHDT and YNNKEL (reference sequence). This CDR3 comprises 13 residues. DNA for the CDR3: TGTGCCAGCAGCCCCTCGGGCCGAAACACCATATATTTT. Its translation: CASSPSGRNTIYF.

The chain uses TRBV19 and TRBJ1-1, with D possibly matching TRBD1 (5 bases). Germline V lookup: CDR1 LNHDA, CDR2 SQIVND (reference sequence). Between the trimmed V and J ends, which lost 5 bases and 2 bases, there was a span of 9 bases. There are 13 residues in the CDR3. CDR3 loop: CASSYDRNTEAFF. The CDR3 DNA reads as TGTGCCAGTAGTTACGACAGAAACACTGAAGCTTTCTTT. Based on the CDR3 plus reference TRBV19 and TRBJ1-1, the full variable domain is DGGITQSPKYLFRKEGQNVTLSCEQNLNHDAMYWYRQDPGQGLRLIYYSQIVNDFQKGDIAEGYSVSREKKESFPLTVTSAQKNPTAFYLCASSYDRNTEAFFGQGTRLTVV.

J is TRBJ2-2 and V is TRBV19; 12 nucleotides align to TRBD2. The CDR3 has 17 amino acids. The V segment lost 4 bases and the J segment 4 bases; nucleotides outside the gene matches: 7. The germline CDR1 and CDR2 sequences are LNHDA and SQIVND (reference sequence). The DNA for the CDR3 is TGTGCCAGTAGTAAGAGTCTAGCGGGAGGGCCCACCGGGGAGCTGTTTTTT. It codes for CASSKSLAGGPTGELFF. Supplemented by reference TRBV19 and TRBJ2-2, the full variable domain reads DGGITQSPKYLFRKEGQNVTLSCEQNLNHDAMYWYRQDPGQGLRLIYYSQIVNDFQKGDIAEGYSVSREKKESFPLTVTSAQKNPTAFYLCASSKSLAGGPTGELFFGEGSRLTVL.

This sequence joins TRBV6-6 and TRBJ1-1; D is undetermined. Looked up from germline, CDR1 is MNHNY and CDR2 is SVGAGI (reference sequence). With 0 bases removed from V and 1 base from J, the gap between germline ends came to 9 bases. The CDR3 spans 15 residues. In DNA form, the CDR3 reads TGTGCCAGCAGTTACTCAGACTCTTCGAACACTGAAGCTTTCTTT. Protein sequence: CASSYSDSSNTEAFF.

The V and J genes are TRBV2 and TRBJ2-7; D not resolved. The CDR3 has 15 amino acids. Trimming removed 8 bases from V and 0 bases from J, with 17 bases in between. Looked up from germline, CDR1 is SNHLY and CDR2 is FYNNEI. CDR3 amino acids: CASLNGLATSYEQYF. The CDR3 DNA reads TGTGCCAGCCTTAACGGGTTGGCGACCTCCTACGAGCAGTACTTC.

This rearrangement joins TRBV6-5 to TRBJ2-6; TRBD2 is a possible D gene (6 bases). CDR3 size: 15 residues. V was shortened by 8 bases and J by 2 bases, with 13 bases between the two germline ends. Germline CDR1 and CDR2: MNHEY and SVGAGI. The CDR3 is CASSGGTTGANVLTF. CDR3 sequence (DNA): TGTGCCAGCTCCGGGGGTACTACTGGGGCCAACGTCCTGACTTTC.

This clone has only a few counts. This chain links TRBV7-9 with TRBJ2-2; D is possibly TRBD1 or TRBD2 (5 bases each). The CDR3 contains 15 residues. Trimming cost V 3 bases and J 4 bases, with 12 bases left between them. Germline CDR1 is SEHNR and CDR2 is FQNEAQ (reference sequence). The DNA of the CDR3 is TGTGCCAGCAGCTTCCGGGCAGGGACCACCGGGGAGCTGTTTTTT. This encodes CASSFRAGTTGELFF.

CDR3 bases: TGCGCCAGCAGCCAAGGGTGGGGAAGCAATCAGCCCCAGCATTTT. Translated, it gives CASSQGWGSNQPQHF. The chain links TRBV4-1 to TRBJ1-5; no firm D call. V was shortened by 1 base and J by 1 base, with 8 bases between the two germline ends. Germline values: CDR1 MGHRA, CDR2 YSYEKL. The CDR3 runs 15 residues.

V gene TRBV6-1 combines with J gene TRBJ1-6, with D unresolved. Germline CDR1 and CDR2: MNHNS and SASEGT. V was clipped by 5 bases and J by 9 bases, with 8 bases between them. This CDR3 has 12 amino acids. In DNA form, the CDR3 reads TGTGCCAGCAGTTCCGGGAGTTCACCCCTCCACTTT. It is translated as CASSSGSSPLHF.

This chain links TRBV18 with TRBJ2-7; D may be TRBD1 (6 bases). The CDR3 sequence is 16 residues long. CDR1 and CDR2 from the germline V gene are KGHSH and LQKENI. Trimming cost V 2 bases and J 1 base, with 15 bases left between them. CDR3 DNA: TGTGCCAGCTCACCAACGCCGGGACACACTTCCTACGAGCAGTACTTC. Translating gives CASSPTPGHTSYEQYF.

The chain is built from TRBV14 and TRBJ2-5; D ambiguous. The germline V gene encodes CDR1 SGHDN and CDR2 FVKESK. The CDR3 is 14 residues long. Trimming left V 3 bases short and J 1 base short, with 9 bases between. The CDR3 DNA follows: TGTGCCAGCAGCCACACGACAATCCAAGAGACCCAGTACTTC. Its translation is CASSHTTIQETQYF.

The chain joins TRBV4-1 to TRBJ2-3; 8 bases line up with TRBD2. The CDR3 is 16 residues long. Trimming removed 3 bases from V and 2 bases from J; junction bases left unmatched: 7. Germline V lookup: CDR1 MGHRA, CDR2 YSYEKL. The CDR3 nucleotides are TGCGCCAGCAGCCACCCCGCGGGAGGTCCCACAGATACGCAGTATTTT. Translated, it gives CASSHPAGGPTDTQYF.

The chain is built from TRBV29-1 and TRBJ2-7; TRBD1 might be the D (6 bases). V was cut by 6 bases and J by 0 bases, with 12 bases left in between. The CDR3 runs to 13 residues. Germline V gene sequence: CDR1 SQVTM, CDR2 ANQGSEA. The CDR3: CSVLDSYSYEQYF. The DNA for the CDR3 is TGCAGCGTCCTGGACAGTTACTCCTACGAGCAGTACTTC.

The chain has TRBV11-2 and TRBJ2-3; no reliable D call. V was shortened by 5 bases and J by 2 bases, with 5 bases between the two germline ends. The CDR3 is 12 residues long. The V gene's germline CDR1 is SGHAT and CDR2 FQNNGV. The CDR3 region is CASSRSTDTQYF. The CDR3 bases are TGTGCCAGCAGCCGATCCACAGATACGCAGTATTTT.

This clone has just one count. The J gene is TRBJ2-5, the V gene TRBV19; TRBD2 is a possible D gene (5 bases). The CDR3 runs to 16 residues. The V end lost 3 bases, the J end lost 4 bases, and 18 bases lay between the germline ends. Germline CDR1 and CDR2: LNHDA and SQIVND (reference sequence). The CDR3 region has the DNA TGTGCCAGTAGTATTCGCGGCCTACTAGTCGGAGAGACCCAGTACTTC. This codes for CASSIRGLLVGETQYF. Full variable domain (remainder filled in from reference TRBV19 and TRBJ2-5): DGGITQSPKYLFRKEGQNVTLSCEQNLNHDAMYWYRQDPGQGLRLIYYSQIVNDFQKGDIAEGYSVSREKKESFPLTVTSAQKNPTAFYLCASSIRGLLVGETQYFGPGTRLLVL.

The genes are TRBV20-1 and TRBJ2-1, with a tentative D call TRBD1 (7 bases). CDR1 and CDR2 from the germline V gene are DFQATT and SNEGSKA (reference sequence). This CDR3 has 11 residues. The DNA of the CDR3 is TGCGGGGGGACAGAATACAATGAGCAGTTCTTC. The encoded protein is CGGTEYNEQFF.

V is TRBV9 and J is TRBJ2-2; D gene uncertain. The germline V gene has CDR1 SGDLS and CDR2 YYNGEE. V was cut by 2 bases and J by 4 bases, with 9 bases left in between. The CDR3 loop spans 14 amino acids. The CDR3 DNA sequence: TGTGCCAGCAGCGTTCCAAGTGTCACCGGGGAGCTGTTTTTT. It is translated as CASSVPSVTGELFF.

This chain uses TRBV7-3 with TRBJ2-2; tentatively, D is TRBD1 (5 bases). CDR1 is SGHTA, CDR2 FQGTGA, per germline. The CDR3 extends over 14 amino acids. V lost 6 bases and J 3 bases, leaving 11 bases between the germline ends. In nucleotides, the CDR3 is TGTGCCAGCAGATTTGACAGTTACACCGGGGAGCTGTTTTTT. Protein sequence: CASRFDSYTGELFF. Full variable domain (rest looked up from reference TRBV7-3 and TRBJ2-2): GAGVSQTPSNKVTEKGKYVELRCDPISGHTALYWYRQSLGQGPEFLIYFQGTGAADDSGLPNDRFFAVRPEGSVSTLKIQRTERGDSAVYLCASRFDSYTGELFFGEGSRLTVL.

The V gene is TRBV4-1, the J gene TRBJ1-6; TRBD1 agrees at 8 bases. The germline V gene encodes CDR1 MGHRA and CDR2 YSYEKL. CDR3 length: 15 residues. V dropped 3 bases and J dropped 14; count of bases not matched to a gene: 12. The CDR3 DNA follows: TGCGCCAGCAGCCACTCAGACAGGGGCCGACTAACCCTCCACTTT. This translates into CASSHSDRGRLTLHF.

The chain uses TRBV5-1 and TRBJ2-1; no definite D call. This CDR3 comprises 15 residues. Germline V gene data show CDR1 as SGHRS and CDR2 as YFSETQ. The ends were cut back, 3 bases at V and 4 bases at J, with 14 bases in the middle. The CDR3 DNA reads TGCGCCAGCAGCTCCCTAGGCCTCGGGTACAATGAGCAGTTCTTC. Amino acids: CASSSLGLGYNEQFF. Combining the CDR3 with reference TRBV5-1 and TRBJ2-1 gives the whole variable domain KAGVTQTPRYLIKTRGQQVTLSCSPISGHRSVSWYQQTPGQGLQFLFEYFSETQRNKGNFPGRFSGRQFSNSRSEMNVSTLELGDSALYLCASSSLGLGYNEQFFGPGTRLTVL.

This chain uses TRBV9 with TRBJ1-2, with D perhaps TRBD1 (5 bases). V lost 0 bases and J lost 5, with 8 bases in between. CDR1 is SGDLS and CDR2 is YYNGEE in the germline V gene. This CDR3 comprises 13 residues. This CDR3 is CASSVGGVYGYTF. Here the CDR3 DNA reads TGTGCCAGCAGCGTAGGGGGGGTTTATGGCTACACCTTC.

The V gene is TRBV11-3, the J gene TRBJ2-3; 10 bases agree with TRBD1. Trimming removed 5 bases from V and 6 bases from J; junction bases left unmatched: 5. The CDR3 spans 14 residues. CDR1 and CDR2 (germline): SGHNT, YENEEA. The CDR3 region has the DNA TGTGCCAGCAGCCCCGACAGGGGGCAGGATACGCAGTATTTT. Protein: CASSPDRGQDTQYF.